This entry lists 28 T cell receptor beta chains sequenced from one sample in a study of T-cell reconstitution after alpha-beta-depleted transplantation in children. Unique molecular identifiers were incorporated into the prepared TCRbeta library. One entry per CDR3 protein, called by TCRdb with MiXCR from the PCR reads. Seen here are more than 200,000 distinct CDR3 sequences, roughly 8.3% observed once, and the top ten hold less than 40%. Sequences were derived from PBMCs, mostly from graft donor cells, sampled 360 days after TCRalphabeta/CD19-depleted stem cell transplant. These receptors originate from a male patient between 2 and 10 years old who had a stem cell transplant for acute myeloid leukemia, so the T cells may come from the graft donor.

The sample holds many counts of this clonotype. V is TRBV20-1 and J is TRBJ2-1; the D is unclear. Trimming stripped 3 bases from V and 0 bases from J, with 15 bases between. This CDR3 is built from 16 residues. The germline V gene has CDR1 DFQATT and CDR2 SNEGSKA (reference sequence). CDR3 nucleotide sequence: TGCAGTGCTAGGGTCGACACAGCGACCTCCTACAATGAGCAGTTCTTC. The encoded protein is CSARVDTATSYNEQFF.

The table lists this clonotype with many counts. This chain links TRBV5-1 with TRBJ2-7; D uncertain. Trimming removed 4 bases at V and 0 bases at J, with 5 bases between. CDR3 length: 12 residues. In germline, CDR1 is SGHRS, CDR2 YFSETQ. CDR3 residues: CASSESSYEQYF. Written as DNA, the CDR3 is TGCGCCAGCAGCGAGAGCTCCTACGAGCAGTACTTC.

This chain links TRBV15 with TRBJ2-1; 11 positions agree with TRBD2. Germline values: CDR1 LNHNV, CDR2 YYDKDF (reference sequence). This CDR3 has 16 amino acids. The V and J ends lost 2 bases and 8 bases, in that order; junction bases with no gene match: 8. CDR3: CATSRLAGGLDDEQFF. CDR3 nucleotides: TGTGCCACCAGCAGATTAGCGGGGGGGCTTGACGATGAGCAGTTCTTC.

At least ten counts were recorded for this clonotype. The chain is built from TRBV20-1 and TRBJ2-7, with D possibly being TRBD1 (6 bases). Germline loops: CDR1 DFQATT, CDR2 SNEGSKA (reference sequence). V lost 4 bases and J lost 1, with 8 bases in between. This CDR3 has 12 residues. The CDR3 coding sequence is TGCAGTGCTACCAGGGGTTCCTACGAGCAGTACTTC. Encoded protein: CSATRGSYEQYF.

The sample holds a few counts of this clonotype. The genes are TRBV5-1 and TRBJ1-1, with a weak D call TRBD1 (5 bases). The CDR3 spans 14 residues. Germline CDR1 SGHRS, CDR2 YFSETQ. Trimming stripped 4 bases from V and 3 bases from J, with 13 bases between. Here the CDR3 DNA reads TGCGCCAGCAGCGGGGGTGTCGGGGACACTGAAGCTTTCTTT. Its translation is CASSGGVGDTEAFF.

This clonotype appeared a few times. The chain couples TRBV7-2 to TRBJ2-5; D may be TRBD1 (6 bases). The CDR3 is 14 amino acids. The V end was cut by 5 bases, the J end by 1 base, with 11 bases between. Germline-derived CDR1 and CDR2 are SGHTA and FQGNSA. CDR3 sequence (DNA): TGTGCCAGCAGCACCCACAGGGCCCAAGAGACCCAGTACTTC. This translates into CASSTHRAQETQYF. Full variable domain (rest looked up from reference TRBV7-2 and TRBJ2-5): GAGVSQSPSNKVTEKGKDVELRCDPISGHTALYWYRQSLGQGLEFLIYFQGNSAPDKSGLPSDRFSAERTGGSVSTLTIQRTQQEDSAVYLCASSTHRAQETQYFGPGTRLLVL.

The chain employs TRBV7-8 and TRBJ2-3; D might be TRBD1 (6 bases). This CDR3 region has 16 residues. Per germline, CDR1 SGHVS and CDR2 FQNEAQ. The V end was cut by 7 bases, the J end by 1 base, with 18 bases between. CDR3 amino acids: CASIPIRGRGTDTQYF. As DNA, the CDR3 is TGTGCCAGCATCCCGATCAGGGGAAGGGGCACAGATACGCAGTATTTT.

The chain links TRBV18 to TRBJ2-3; 8 nucleotides match TRBD1. Germline CDR1 is KGHSH and CDR2 is LQKENI. V lost 3 bases to trimming and J lost 1 base; unmatched junction nucleotides: 3. This CDR3 contains 15 residues. The CDR3: CASSPSTGGTDTQYF. CDR3 nucleotides: TGTGCCAGCTCACCGTCGACAGGGGGCACAGATACGCAGTATTTT.

The chain links TRBV12-3 or TRBV12-4 to TRBJ2-7; D ambiguous. The CDR3 loop spans 13 amino acids. V dropped 2 bases and J dropped 1 base, with 6 bases sitting between them. CDR3 nucleotides: TGTGCCAGCAGTTTAAAGGGTTCCTACGAGCAGTACGTC. Translating it yields CASSLKGSYEQYV.

This clonotype was detected many times. The V call is TRBV4-1, the J call TRBJ2-3; D is undetermined. Trimming took off 0 bases at V and 2 bases at J, with 9 bases between the two ends. This CDR3 is 15 amino acids long. Germline CDR1 and CDR2: MGHRA and YSYEKL. CDR3 amino acids: CASSQDLSFTDTQYF. CDR3 coding DNA: TGCGCCAGCAGCCAAGATCTCTCATTCACAGATACGCAGTATTTT.

The sample holds a few counts of this clonotype. This rearrangement joins TRBV7-9 to TRBJ2-5; D gene ambiguous. This CDR3 contains 12 residues. V gave up 5 bases and J gave up 7 bases, with 11 bases separating them. Germline V CDR1 and CDR2: SEHNR, FQNEAQ (reference sequence). The CDR3 reads CASSPLLRTQYF. Here the CDR3 DNA reads TGTGCCAGCAGCCCTCTTTTACGGACCCAGTACTTC.

This clonotype was counted ten times or more. V usage is TRBV12-3 or TRBV12-4 and J usage is TRBJ1-3, with TRBD1 matching over 7 bases. Losses at the gene ends were 6 bases for V and 4 bases for J; bases not matched to a gene: 6. This CDR3 is built from 14 residues. CDR3 sequence reads: CASSPGTAGNTIYF. The CDR3 nucleotides are TGTGCCAGCAGCCCTGGGACAGCAGGAAACACCATATATTTT.

This clonotype was seen ten or more times. V gene TRBV12-3 or TRBV12-4 combines with J gene TRBJ1-1; D possibly corresponds to TRBD1 (5 bases). V was trimmed by 8 bases and J by 3 bases, leaving 16 bases between them. The CDR3 has 14 residues. The CDR3 bases are TGTGCCAGCGGGACTGTACCGGGAGACACTGAAGCTTTCTTT. This translates into CASGTVPGDTEAFF.

The sample holds many counts of this clonotype. The chain is built from TRBV6-2 or TRBV6-3 and TRBJ2-1; D is unresolved. Germline CDR1 reads MNHEY; CDR2 reads SVGEGT. There are 11 residues in the CDR3. The ends were cut back, 8 bases at V and 10 bases at J, with 12 bases in the middle. The chain's CDR3 is CASRLSVEQFF. CDR3 DNA: TGTGCCAGCCGCTTGAGCGTAGAGCAGTTCTTC.

This clonotype was seen a handful of times. The V gene is TRBV15, the J gene TRBJ2-6, with D tentatively TRBD1 (5 bases). V lost 1 base to trimming and J lost 4 bases, with 8 bases between them. The CDR3 contains 15 residues. Germline V gene sequence: CDR1 LNHNV, CDR2 YYDKDF (reference sequence). CDR3 loop: CATSRAGAGANVLTF. For the CDR3, the DNA is TGTGCCACCAGCAGAGCTGGGGCGGGGGCCAACGTCCTGACTTTC.

This clonotype occurred many times. The chain couples TRBV6-5 to TRBJ1-2; the D is unclear. Per germline, CDR1 MNHEY and CDR2 SVGAGI. The CDR3 runs to 11 residues. V was shortened by 7 bases and J by 5 bases, with 8 bases between the two germline ends. CDR3 sequence reads: CASKFQYGYTF. In DNA form, the CDR3 reads TGTGCCAGCAAGTTTCAATATGGCTACACCTTC.

This clonotype occurred a few times. The chain is built from TRBV7-2 and TRBJ1-5; TRBD1 is a possible D gene (5 bases). Germline lookup yields CDR1 SGHTA and CDR2 FQGNSA. The V end lost 0 bases, the J end lost 4 bases, and 10 bases lay between the germline ends. The CDR3 is 15 amino acids. The CDR3 loop reads CASSLAIGGNQPQHF. The CDR3 DNA is TGTGCCAGCAGCTTAGCAATTGGGGGGAATCAGCCCCAGCATTTT.

This clonotype was counted at least ten times. The rearrangement joins TRBV29-1 to TRBJ2-3, with TRBD2 as a possible D gene (5 bases). CDR3 size: 13 residues. The ends were cut back, 3 bases at V and 1 base at J, with 8 bases in the middle. Germline V gene lookup returns CDR1 SQVTM and CDR2 ANQGSEA. The CDR3 coding sequence is TGCAGCGTTGAGGCCGGGGGCACAGATACGCAGTATTTT. Encoded protein: CSVEAGGTDTQYF.

The rearrangement links TRBV15 to TRBJ2-2; D could derive from TRBD1 or TRBD2 (5 bases each). The ends were cut back, 5 bases at V and 5 bases at J, with 15 bases in the middle. This CDR3 has 15 amino acids. The germline gives CDR1 LNHNV, CDR2 YYDKDF (reference sequence). The CDR3 here is CATSPQGWGTGELFF. The CDR3 DNA follows: TGTGCCACCAGCCCACAAGGCTGGGGGACCGGGGAGCTGTTTTTT.

V is TRBV20-1 and J is TRBJ2-4, with 9 bases matching TRBD2. The CDR3 runs to 14 residues. With 8 bases clipped from V and 1 base from J, the junction kept 6 bases outside the gene matches. Per the germline V gene, CDR1 is DFQATT and CDR2 is SNEGSKA (reference sequence). CDR3 sequence reads: CSTLAGGAKNIQYF. CDR3 nucleotides: TGCAGTACCCTGGCGGGAGGGGCCAAAAACATTCAGTACTTC.

The chain couples TRBV6-6 to TRBJ1-5; D is ambiguous. In germline, CDR1 is MNHNY, CDR2 SVGAGI (reference sequence). The CDR3 loop spans 13 amino acids. V dropped 11 bases and J dropped 1 base, with 12 bases sitting between them. CDR3 DNA: TGTGCCGGTGGGCAGCAAAGCAATCAGCCCCAGCATTTT. Amino acid sequence: CAGGQQSNQPQHF.

The chain links TRBV12-3 or TRBV12-4 to TRBJ1-5, with a weak D call TRBD1 (6 bases). The CDR3 sequence is 20 residues long. Trimming left V 5 bases short and J 0 bases short, with 26 bases between. The CDR3 DNA sequence: TGTGCCAGCAGTCTACGACTGGGACACCTCTGGAGAATTAGCAATCAGCCCCAGCATTTT. Residues: CASSLRLGHLWRISNQPQHF.

The chain carries TRBV20-1 and TRBJ2-7; D unclear. V lost 5 bases to trimming and J lost 6 bases, with 14 bases between them. Per germline, CDR1 DFQATT and CDR2 SNEGSKA (reference sequence). This CDR3 comprises 12 residues. CDR3 amino acids: CSASRSSGEQYF. CDR3 sequence (DNA): TGCAGTGCTTCCCGTTCCTCGGGCGAGCAGTACTTC.

The rearrangement joins TRBV4-2 to TRBJ1-5; no reliable D call. The germline V gene encodes CDR1 LGHNA and CDR2 YNFKEQ. V gave up 1 base and J gave up 4 bases, with 5 bases separating them. The CDR3 is made up of 13 amino acids. The CDR3 DNA sequence: TGTGCCAGCAGCCAAGGGGAGAATCAGCCCCAGCATTTT. This encodes CASSQGENQPQHF.

This clonotype was detected many times. The germline gene is not matched at one end of the junction; a read error may be the cause. V and J are TRBV7-9 and TRBJ2-7; unclear D gene. Looked up from germline, CDR1 is SEHNR and CDR2 is FQNEAQ (reference sequence). CDR3 length equals 14 residues. The CDR3 reads CSSLPNEASYEQYF. The CDR3 bases are TGTTCCAGCCTGCCAAATGAAGCATCCTACGAGCAGTACTTC.

The CDR3 DNA is TGCAGTGCTAGGGGTCCAGGGGGCCAGCCCCAGCATTTT. Protein product: CSARGPGGQPQHF. V gene TRBV20-1 combines with J gene TRBJ1-5; the match to TRBD1 covers 8 bases. Germline lookup yields CDR1 DFQATT and CDR2 SNEGSKA (reference sequence). This CDR3 comprises 13 residues. Germline trimming cut 3 bases from V and 7 bases from J; bases unmatched to any gene: 5.

The CDR3 coding sequence is TGTGCCAGCAGCTTAGAGGGACTGGCGGGAGGAGAGACAGATACGCAGTATTTT. Translation gives CASSLEGLAGGETDTQYF. The rearrangement links TRBV11-2 to TRBJ2-3, with 8 bases identical to TRBD2. After removal of 0 bases from V and 3 bases from J, the junction contained 11 bases not matched to a gene. The CDR3 runs to 18 residues. CDR1 and CDR2 from the germline V gene are SGHAT and FQNNGV.

V is TRBV30 and J is TRBJ1-1; possibly TRBD1 for D (5 bases). Trimming removed 0 bases from V and 4 bases from J, with 12 bases in between. This CDR3 comprises 14 residues. CDR1 and CDR2 from the germline V gene are GTSNPN and SVGIG (reference sequence). The CDR3 region is CAWSVGGIVTEAFF. DNA for the CDR3: TGTGCCTGGAGTGTTGGGGGAATAGTCACTGAAGCTTTCTTT.